The entry below describes one T cell receptor beta chain. Its antigen is currently not known. Base qualities were left out, and no much larger clone turns up one base away. The immunoSEQ Assay, a bias-controlled multiplex PCR, was used to amplify TCRbeta CDR3 regions from genomic DNA. The authors' pipeline ran thus. The number of nucleated cells in each sample was estimated from the amplification of reference gene primers within the assay. Sequence reads were collapsed and filtered to measure the absolute abundance of every unique TCRbeta CDR3 rearrangement. Productive Simpson clonality was computed per sample as the square root of Simpson's diversity index over productive rearrangements. TCRdb obtained this table from immuneACCESS and retained in-frame rearrangements with V and J assigned. These tables miss some clones; where compared with another copy, unresolved V genes account for less than half of the shortfall, and the remainder is unexplained. That table gives V, J and clone size, and the DNA gave D and trimming. The sample has about 75,000 clones on record, approximately 85% of them singletons. Jointly, the top ten make up 5% to 6% of the sample.

The sample comes from a study of blood T cell repertoires in COVID-19 (dated by TCRdb to 2018 to 2020). Describing the broader study: Samples from collaborators originated in the United States, Italy and Spain and spanned both the acute and convalescent phases of COVID-19. The sample metadata nearly always contained a de-identified subject ID, COVID-19 status, age in years and sex. Samples were obtained from the ongoing ImmuneRACE study (first 160 participants) and from about 1,300 subjects provided by 6 global collaborators. A freely available public database, intended as a resource for researchers studying the immune response to SARS-CoV-2, is where the repertoires were released. The dataset comprised deeply sampled blood TCRbeta repertoires from subjects exposed to, actively infected with, or recovered from COVID-19. Where HLA class I and class II types were available, the types were taken from metadata supplied by the sample provider, not from assay-based typing. The prospective study material was composed of cDNA or gDNA derived from T cells, B-cell-depleted T cells, or PBMCs. Overall study results and their limits: How much clinical and demographic metadata was included differed by source and by participant, and the metadata was provided uncurated.

Taken from the germline V gene (reference sequence), the CDR1 and CDR2 loops are MNHNY and SVGAGI. Trimmed from V: 6 bases; trimmed from J: 3 bases; junction bases lacking a gene match: 6. The CDR3 holds 14 amino acids from the cysteine to the phenylalanine. CDR3 DNA only is kept here, 42 bases in frame from base 1. Collaborating institutions collected whole blood in K2EDTA tubes following their own protocols. Collaborator samples were shipped for TCRbeta analysis as frozen whole blood, isolated PBMCs, or DNA extracted from either sample type. The rearranged chain carries TRBV6-6 and TRBJ1-1, with 8 middle bases fitting TRBD1. This TCR was sampled from a woman older than 75 with active or convalescent COVID-19. Sequencing input: peripheral blood. This receptor has the CDR3 CASRTGDRYTEAFF. The nucleotide sequence reads as follows: TGTGCCAGCAGGACAGGGGATAGGTACACTGAAGCTTTCTTT.